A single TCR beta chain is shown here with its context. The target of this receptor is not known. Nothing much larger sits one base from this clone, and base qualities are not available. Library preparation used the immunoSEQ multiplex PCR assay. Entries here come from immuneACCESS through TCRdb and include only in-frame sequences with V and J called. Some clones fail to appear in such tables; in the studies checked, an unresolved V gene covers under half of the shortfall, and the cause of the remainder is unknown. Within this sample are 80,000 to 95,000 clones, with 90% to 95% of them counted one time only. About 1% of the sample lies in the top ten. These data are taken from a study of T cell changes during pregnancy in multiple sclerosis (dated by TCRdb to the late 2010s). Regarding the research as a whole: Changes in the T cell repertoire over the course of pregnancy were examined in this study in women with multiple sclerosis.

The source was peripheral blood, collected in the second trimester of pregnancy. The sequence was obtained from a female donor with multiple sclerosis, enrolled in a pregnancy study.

DNA sequence: TGTGCCAGCAGCTTCGCGGGAGGGCCGGGTGAGCAGTTCTTC. This sequence encodes CASSFAGGPGEQFF. The V and J segments used are TRBV5-4 and TRBJ2-1, with 9 middle bases fitting TRBD2. Sequences SGHNT (CDR1) and YYREEE (CDR2) are obtained from the germline V gene (reference sequence). Its CDR3 holds 14 amino acids, cysteine through phenylalanine. This entry keeps only the CDR3 DNA: 42 bases, framed from base 1. Trimmed from V: 2 bases; trimmed from J: 9 bases; junction bases lacking a gene match: 6. When the CDR3 is completed using the reference TRBV5-4 and TRBJ2-1 genes on either side, the full variable domain is ETGVTQSPTHLIKTRGQQVTLRCSSQSGHNTVSWYQQALGQGPQFIFQYYREEENGRGNFPPRFSGLQFPNYSSELNVNALELDDSALYLCASSFAGGPGEQFFGPGTRLTVL.